This TCR beta chain was obtained from a study of cytomegalovirus exposure and HLA in healthy donors. A note on this clone: The antigen is not known.

Points from the study as a whole: A later analysis showed TCR association rates differing by HLA locus, peaking at DRB1 and lowest at HLA-C. Previously analyzed data showed that most TCR beta V segments were productive at a frequency of about 87% or about 30%. A later analysis appeared to link common viral pathogens to several of the most significant clusters. The study put under 200 TCR beta chains on its list as cytomegalovirus-associated.

This PCR relied on a set of 60 Vbeta primers and 13 Jbeta primers. TCRdb keeps only in-frame clones here, not all; method: immunoSEQ multiplex PCR. The data hold 200,000 to 300,000 clones, with about 83% observed a single time. V was pared by 0 bases and J by 7 bases, with 13 bases between. Germline V gene data show CDR1 as GTSNPN and CDR2 as SVGIG (reference sequence). This CDR3 comprises 14 residues. Sequenced material: PBMCs. This receptor was identified in a woman aged 40 to 50 in good health and CMV-seropositive. The chain carries TRBV30 and TRBJ1-5; no reliable D call. The CDR3 region has the DNA TGTGCCTGGAGTGTCAAGGGAGGGTCGCAGCCCCAGCATTTT. Amino acids: CAWSVKGGSQPQHF. Combining the CDR3 with reference TRBV30 and TRBJ1-5 gives the whole variable domain SQTIHQWPATLVQPVGSPLSLECTVEGTSNPNLYWYRQAAGRGLQLLFYSVGIGQISSEVPQNLSASRPQDRQFILSSKKLLLSDSGFYLCAWSVKGGSQPQHFGDGTRLSIL.